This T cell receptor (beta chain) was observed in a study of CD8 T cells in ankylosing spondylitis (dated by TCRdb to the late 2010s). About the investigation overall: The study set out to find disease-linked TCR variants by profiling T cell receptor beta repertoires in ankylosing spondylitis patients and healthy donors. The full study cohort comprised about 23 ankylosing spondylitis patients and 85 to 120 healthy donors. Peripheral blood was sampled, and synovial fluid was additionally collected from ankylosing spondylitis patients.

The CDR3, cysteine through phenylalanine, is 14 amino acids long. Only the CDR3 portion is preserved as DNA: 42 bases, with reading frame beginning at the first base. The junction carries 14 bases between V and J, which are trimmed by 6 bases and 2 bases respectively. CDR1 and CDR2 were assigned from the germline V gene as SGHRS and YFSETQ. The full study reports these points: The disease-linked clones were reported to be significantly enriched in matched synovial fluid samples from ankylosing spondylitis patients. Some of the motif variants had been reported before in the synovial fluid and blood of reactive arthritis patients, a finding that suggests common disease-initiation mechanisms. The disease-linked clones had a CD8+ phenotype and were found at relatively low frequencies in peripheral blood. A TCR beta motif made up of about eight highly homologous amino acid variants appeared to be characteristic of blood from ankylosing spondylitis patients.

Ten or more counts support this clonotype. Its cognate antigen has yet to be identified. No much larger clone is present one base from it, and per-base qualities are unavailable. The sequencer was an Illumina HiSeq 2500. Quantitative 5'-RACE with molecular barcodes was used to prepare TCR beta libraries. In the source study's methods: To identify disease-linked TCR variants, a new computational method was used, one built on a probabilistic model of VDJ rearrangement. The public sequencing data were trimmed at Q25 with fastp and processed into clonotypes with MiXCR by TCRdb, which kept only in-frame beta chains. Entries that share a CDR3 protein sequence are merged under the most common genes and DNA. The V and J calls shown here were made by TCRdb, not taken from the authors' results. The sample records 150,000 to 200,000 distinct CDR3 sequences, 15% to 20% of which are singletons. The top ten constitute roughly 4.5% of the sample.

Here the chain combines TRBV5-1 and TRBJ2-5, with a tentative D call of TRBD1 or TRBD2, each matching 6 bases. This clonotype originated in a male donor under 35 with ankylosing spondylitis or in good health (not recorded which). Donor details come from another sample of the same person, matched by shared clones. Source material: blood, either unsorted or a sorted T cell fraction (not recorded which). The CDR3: CASTGGGQQETQYF. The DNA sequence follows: TGCGCCAGCACCGGGGGCGGACAACAAGAGACCCAGTACTTC.